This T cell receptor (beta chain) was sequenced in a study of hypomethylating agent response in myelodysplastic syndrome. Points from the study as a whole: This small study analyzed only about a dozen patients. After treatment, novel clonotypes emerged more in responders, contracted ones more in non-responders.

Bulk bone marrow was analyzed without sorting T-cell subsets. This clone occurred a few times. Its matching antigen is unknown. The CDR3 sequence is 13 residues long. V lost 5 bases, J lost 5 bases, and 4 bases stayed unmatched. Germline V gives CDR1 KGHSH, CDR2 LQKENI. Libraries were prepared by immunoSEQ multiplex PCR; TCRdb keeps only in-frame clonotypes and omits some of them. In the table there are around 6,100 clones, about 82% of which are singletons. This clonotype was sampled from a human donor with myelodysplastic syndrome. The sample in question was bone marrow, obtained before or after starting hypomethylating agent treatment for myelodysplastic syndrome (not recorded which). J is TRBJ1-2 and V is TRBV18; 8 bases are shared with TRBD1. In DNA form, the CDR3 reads TGTGCCAGCTCATCGGGACAGGAATATGGCTACACCTTC. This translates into CASSSGQEYGYTF.